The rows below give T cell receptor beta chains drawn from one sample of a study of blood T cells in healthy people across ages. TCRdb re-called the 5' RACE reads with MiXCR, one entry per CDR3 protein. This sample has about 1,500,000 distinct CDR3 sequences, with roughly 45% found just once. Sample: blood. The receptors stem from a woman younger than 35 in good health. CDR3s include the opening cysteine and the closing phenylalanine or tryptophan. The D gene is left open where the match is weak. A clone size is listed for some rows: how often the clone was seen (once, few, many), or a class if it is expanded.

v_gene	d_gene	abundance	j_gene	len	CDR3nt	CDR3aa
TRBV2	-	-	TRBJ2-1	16	TGTGCCAGCAGTGAAGAAATCAGCGAATCCTACAATGAGCAGTTCTTC	CASSEEISESYNEQFF
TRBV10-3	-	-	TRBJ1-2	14	TGTGCCATCAGCCTGACACACCCTAACTATGGCTACACCTTC	CAISLTHPNYGYTF
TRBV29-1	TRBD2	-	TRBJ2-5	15	TGCAACGTTCCTCGACTAGCGGGGGGGAAAGAGACCCAGTACTTC	CNVPRLAGGKETQYF
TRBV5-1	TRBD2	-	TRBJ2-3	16	TGCGCCAGCAAGCATCTGACTAGCGGGAGTGCAGATACGCAGTATTTT	CASKHLTSGSADTQYF
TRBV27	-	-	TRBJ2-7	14	TGTGCCACCAAACCAGGGGGGGCGCAGCGCGAGCAGTACTTC	CATKPGGAQREQYF
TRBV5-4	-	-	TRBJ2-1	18	TGTGCCAGCAGCTTATCGAGGCAGGGCCTTATCAACTACAATGAGCAGTTCTTC	CASSLSRQGLINYNEQFF
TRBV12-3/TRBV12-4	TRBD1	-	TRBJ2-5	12	TGTGCCAGCAGTTGGACAGGGCAAGAGCAGTACTTC	CASSWTGQEQYF
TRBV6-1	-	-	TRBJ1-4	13	TGTGCCAGCACCGGGGACGGATGGGGCCGACTGTTTTTT	CASTGDGWGRLFF
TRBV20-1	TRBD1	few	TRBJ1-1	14	TGCAGTGCTAGTATATACAGGGGGGCCACTGAAGCTTTCTTT	CSASIYRGATEAFF
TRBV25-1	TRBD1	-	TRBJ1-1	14	TGTGCCAGCAGTGAAGGGACAGAGAACACTGAAGCTTTCTTT	CASSEGTENTEAFF
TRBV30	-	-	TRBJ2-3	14	TGTGCCTGGACTCCTGGCCGCAGCACAGATACGCAGTATTTT	CAWTPGRSTDTQYF
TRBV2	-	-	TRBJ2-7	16	TGTGCCAGCAGCGAATCCCCCGGTGGGTTGGTGGACGAGCAGTACTTC	CASSESPGGLVDEQYF
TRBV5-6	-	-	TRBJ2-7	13	TGTGCCAGCAGCTTGGACAAATCCTACGAGCAGTACTTC	CASSLDKSYEQYF
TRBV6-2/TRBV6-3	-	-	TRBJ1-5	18	TGTGCCAGCAGTTGGGGCTTTTCGTCGGGGGTTAGCAATCAGCCCCAGCATTTT	CASSWGFSSGVSNQPQHF
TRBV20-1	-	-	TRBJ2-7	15	TGCAGTGCCAGAGGCAGACAGACCTTCTCCTACGAGCAGTACTTC	CSARGRQTFSYEQYF
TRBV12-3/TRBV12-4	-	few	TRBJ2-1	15	TGTGCCAGCAGCTCATTAGACTCTTCCTACAATGAGCAGTTCTTC	CASSSLDSSYNEQFF
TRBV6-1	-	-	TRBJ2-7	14	TGTGCCAGCAGAGCGACGGGGCTAGACTACGAGCAGTACTTC	CASRATGLDYEQYF
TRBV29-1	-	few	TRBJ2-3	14	TGCAGCGTTGAAGGAGCCGGGGGGCCAGATACGCAGTATTTT	CSVEGAGGPDTQYF
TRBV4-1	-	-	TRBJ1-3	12	TGCGCCAGCAGCCGAATTAGGGACACCATATATTTT	CASSRIRDTIYF
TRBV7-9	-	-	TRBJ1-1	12	TGTGCCAGCAGCTTCCCCCCATCGGTGGCTTTCTTT	CASSFPPSVAFF
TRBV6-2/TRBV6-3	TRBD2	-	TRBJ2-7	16	TGTGCCAGCAGTACCTTGACTAGCGGGACTACCTACGAGCAGTACTTC	CASSTLTSGTTYEQYF
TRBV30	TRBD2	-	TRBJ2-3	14	TGTGCCTGGCAGCCTAGCGGAAAGGCAGATACGCAGTATTTT	CAWQPSGKADTQYF
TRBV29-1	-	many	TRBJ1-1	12	TGCAGCGTTGAAGGGATTAGGAGGGAAGCTTTCTTT	CSVEGIRREAFF
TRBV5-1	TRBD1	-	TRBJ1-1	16	TGCGCCAGCAGGAGAGGATACGACAGGGGGAACACTGAAGCTTTCTTT	CASRRGYDRGNTEAFF
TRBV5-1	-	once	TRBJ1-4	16	TGCGCCAGCAGCTTGTCTCCGGGGGCCTACAATGAAAAACTGTTTTTT	CASSLSPGAYNEKLFF
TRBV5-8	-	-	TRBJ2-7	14	TGTGCCAGCAGCTTGAAGCTGGGGGCCTACGAGCAGTACTTC	CASSLKLGAYEQYF
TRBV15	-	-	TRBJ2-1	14	TGTGCCACCAGCAGAGACCGGGACGATACTGAGCAGTTCTTC	CATSRDRDDTEQFF
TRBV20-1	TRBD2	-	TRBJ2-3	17	TGCAGTGCTAGCGGGCTAGCGGGAGCCAGTAGCACAGATACGCAGTATTTT	CSASGLAGASSTDTQYF
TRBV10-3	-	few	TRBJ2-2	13	TGTGCCATCAGGACTGAGAACACCGGGGAGCTGTTTTTT	CAIRTENTGELFF
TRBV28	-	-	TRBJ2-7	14	TGTGCCAGCTCCCGGGGTGACTTGCCCTACGAGCAGTACTTC	CASSRGDLPYEQYF
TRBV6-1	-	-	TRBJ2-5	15	TGTGCCAGCAGGAAGGGGGGGGGCGCGTACAATGAGCAGTACTTC	CASRKGGGAYNEQYF
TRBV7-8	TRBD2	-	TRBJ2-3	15	TGTGCCAGCAGCCGCACTAGCGGGAGGACAGATACGCAGTATTTT	CASSRTSGRTDTQYF
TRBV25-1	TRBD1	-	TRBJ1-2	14	TGTGCCAGCAGTGGGGCACAGGGGCAATATGGCTACACCTTC	CASSGAQGQYGYTF
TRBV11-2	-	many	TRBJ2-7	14	TGTGCCAGCAGCTTAGGGCCAGACTCCTACGAGCAGTACTTC	CASSLGPDSYEQYF
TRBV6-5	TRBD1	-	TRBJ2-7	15	TGTGCCAGCAGTACACCGGGACAGGGAATATACGAGCAGTACTTC	CASSTPGQGIYEQYF
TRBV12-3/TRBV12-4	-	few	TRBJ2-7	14	TGTGCCAGCAGTTTGGGGCCAGGGGCGTACGAGCAGTACTTC	CASSLGPGAYEQYF
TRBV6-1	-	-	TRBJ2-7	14	TGTGCCAGCAATAGAGACCCGACAACGGGCGAGCAGTACTTC	CASNRDPTTGEQYF
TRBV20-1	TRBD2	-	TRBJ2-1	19	TGCAGTGCTAGAGCTACTAGCGGGAGGAGATTGAGCTCCTACAATGAGCAGTTCTTC	CSARATSGRRLSSYNEQFF
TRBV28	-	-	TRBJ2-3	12	TGTGCCAGCGGGACCCAGGCAGATACGCAGTATTTT	CASGTQADTQYF
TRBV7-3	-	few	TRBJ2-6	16	TGTGCCAGCAGCATGACTGCTAGCTCTGGGGCCAACGTCCTGACTTTC	CASSMTASSGANVLTF
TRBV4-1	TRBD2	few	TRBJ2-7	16	TGCGCCAGCAGCCAAGAAAGCGGGAGGGCCTCCGACGAGCAGTACTTC	CASSQESGRASDEQYF
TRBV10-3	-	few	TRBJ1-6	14	TGTGCCATCCGCCGGGACACCAATAATTCACCCCTCCACTTT	CAIRRDTNNSPLHF
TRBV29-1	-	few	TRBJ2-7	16	TGCAGCGTCAAAAATCCACCCGGACAGTCCTCCTACGAGCAGTACTTC	CSVKNPPGQSSYEQYF
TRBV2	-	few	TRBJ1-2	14	TGTGCCAGCAGCGAACCTTTGGGGTCCTTCGGCTACACCTTC	CASSEPLGSFGYTF
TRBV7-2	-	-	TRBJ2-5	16	TGTGCCAGCAGCTTAGAGCGCGGGGTAACCCAAGGGACCCAGTACTTC	CASSLERGVTQGTQYF
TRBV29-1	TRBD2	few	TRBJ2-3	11	TGCAGCGTTGGATTGGTGACTAGCGGGTATTTT	CSVGLVTSGYF
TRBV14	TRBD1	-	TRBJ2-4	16	TGTGTCAGCAGCCAGACAGGGTTCGATTCCAAAAACATTCAGTACTTC	CVSSQTGFDSKNIQYF
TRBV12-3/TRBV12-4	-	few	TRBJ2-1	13	TGTGCCAGCAACCTACTAGAGTCGGATGAGCAGTTCTTC	CASNLLESDEQFF
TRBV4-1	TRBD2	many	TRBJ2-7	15	TGCGCCAGCAGCCAAGGACTAGCGGGGACCTACGAGCAGTACTTC	CASSQGLAGTYEQYF
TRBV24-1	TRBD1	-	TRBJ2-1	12	TGTGCCACCAGTGCCCCGTCGGACAGGGAGTTCTTC	CATSAPSDREFF
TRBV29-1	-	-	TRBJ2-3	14	TGCAGCGTTGTTCTCGGCGCTCGCACAGATACGCAGTATTTT	CSVVLGARTDTQYF